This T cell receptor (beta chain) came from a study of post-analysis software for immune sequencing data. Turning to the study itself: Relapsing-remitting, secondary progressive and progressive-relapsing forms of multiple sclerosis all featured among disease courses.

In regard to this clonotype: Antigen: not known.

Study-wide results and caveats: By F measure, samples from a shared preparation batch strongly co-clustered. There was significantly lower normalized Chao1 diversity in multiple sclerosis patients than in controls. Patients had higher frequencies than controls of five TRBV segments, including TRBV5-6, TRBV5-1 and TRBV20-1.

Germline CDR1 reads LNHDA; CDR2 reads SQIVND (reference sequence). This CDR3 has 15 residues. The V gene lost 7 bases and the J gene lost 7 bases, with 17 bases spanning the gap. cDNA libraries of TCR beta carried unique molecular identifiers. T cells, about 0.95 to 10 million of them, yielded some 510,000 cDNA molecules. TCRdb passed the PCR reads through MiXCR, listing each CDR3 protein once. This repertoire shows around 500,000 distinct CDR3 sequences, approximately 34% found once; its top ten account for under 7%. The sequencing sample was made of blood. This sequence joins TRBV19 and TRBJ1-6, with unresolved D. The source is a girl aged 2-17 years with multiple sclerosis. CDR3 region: CASIGIGEGNSPLHF. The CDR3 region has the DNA TGTGCCAGTATAGGAATTGGGGAAGGCAATTCACCCCTCCACTTT. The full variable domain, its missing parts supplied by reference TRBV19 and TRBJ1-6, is DGGITQSPKYLFRKEGQNVTLSCEQNLNHDAMYWYRQDPGQGLRLIYYSQIVNDFQKGDIAEGYSVSREKKESFPLTVTSAQKNPTAFYLCASIGIGEGNSPLHFGNGTRLTVT.